This entry lists 24 T cell receptor beta chains sequenced from one sample in a study of CD8+CD57+ T cells in acquired aplastic anemia (dated by TCRdb to the late 2010s). Sequencing took place on an Illumina HiSeq 2000. Genomic DNA was used as template for profiling of TCR beta VDJ combinations and CDR3 sequences. The public reads were reprocessed in TCRdb via fastp at Q25 and MiXCR, keeping in-frame beta chains. Every CDR3 protein is listed once, alongside the most common genes and DNA of its rows. Counted in this sample were 74,000 or so distinct CDR3 sequences; approximately 50% of them appeared once. The top ten clonotypes cover approximately 8.6% of the sample. The specimen sequenced was sorted CD4+, CD8+, or CD8+CD57+ T cells (not recorded which) from PBMCs. Receptors were obtained from a human donor in good health, serving as a control.

This clonotype was seen many times. The chain combines TRBV27 with TRBJ2-5, with 10 bases identical to TRBD1. This CDR3 comprises 15 residues. CDR1 and CDR2 (germline): MNHEY, SMNVEV (reference sequence). The V gene end was trimmed by 6 bases and the J gene end by 1 base; junction bases not matched to a gene: 5. This chain's CDR3 is CASRLGTGVQETQYF. For the CDR3, the DNA is TGTGCCAGCAGATTGGGGACAGGGGTCCAAGAGACCCAGTACTTC.

CDR3 sequence reads: CASRQGTGTNYGYTF. CDR3 sequence (DNA): TGTGCCAGTAGACAAGGGACAGGGACAAACTATGGCTACACCTTC. This rearrangement joins TRBV19 to TRBJ1-2; TRBD1 agrees at 9 bases. Germline CDR1 is LNHDA and CDR2 is SQIVND (reference sequence). This CDR3 contains 15 residues. Trimming removed 6 bases from V and 2 bases from J; junction bases left unmatched: 7.

With regard to this clonotype: This may stem from a read error, because a much larger clone lies one nucleotide away. The conserved final phenylalanine or tryptophan is absent from the CDR3, which likely points to a read error. The chain combines TRBV30 with TRBJ1-1; D not certain. The CDR3 loop spans 13 amino acids. The germline V gene has CDR1 GTSNPN and CDR2 SVGIG (reference sequence). Between the trimmed V and J ends, which lost 4 bases and 6 bases, there was a span of 15 bases. The CDR3 nucleotides read TGTGCCTGGACCACACGGGGAGCAGCTGAAGCTTTCTCT. As protein: CAWTTRGAAEAFS.

CDR3 residues: CATSDTGTGYGYTF. DNA for the CDR3: TGTGCCACCAGTGATACCGGGACAGGATATGGCTACACCTTC. This rearrangement joins TRBV24-1 to TRBJ1-2; 8 bases match TRBD1. The CDR3 runs to 14 residues. CDR1 KGHDR and CDR2 SFDVKD come from the germline V gene. V was pared by 3 bases and J by 5 bases, with 4 bases of the junction left unmatched.

This clonotype has ten or more counts. The rearrangement uses TRBV7-9 and TRBJ2-7; D is unresolved. The V and J ends lost 5 bases and 2 bases respectively, with 13 bases between them. The length of the CDR3 is 14 residues. The germline V gene has CDR1 SEHNR and CDR2 FQNEAQ (reference sequence). As DNA, the CDR3 is TGTGCCAGCAGCCTTCTGAACATTGCCTACGAGCAGTACTTC. Encoded protein: CASSLLNIAYEQYF.

This clonotype was detected many times. The rearrangement links TRBV2 to TRBJ2-1; TRBD2 is a possible D gene (6 bases). The CDR3 runs 13 residues. The V and J ends lost 3 bases and 8 bases respectively, with 11 bases between them. CDR1 and CDR2 (germline): SNHLY, FYNNEI. The DNA of the CDR3 is TGTGCCAGCAGTGATGGGGGGATCCATGAGCAGTTCTTC. Its translation: CASSDGGIHEQFF.

The sample holds many counts of this clonotype. The gene calls are TRBV7-9 and TRBJ2-3; D call uncertain. V dropped 1 base and J dropped 2 bases, with 7 bases sitting between them. Germline V gene lookup returns CDR1 SEHNR and CDR2 FQNEAQ (reference sequence). CDR3 size: 14 residues. The CDR3 here is CASSLVGATDTQYF. The CDR3 DNA sequence: TGTGCCAGCAGCTTAGTGGGCGCCACAGATACGCAGTATTTT.

The table lists this clonotype with many counts. This chain joins TRBV12-3 or TRBV12-4 and TRBJ2-7; the D gene is possibly TRBD1 (5 bases). Trimming left V 3 bases short and J 3 bases short, with 9 bases between. This CDR3 is built from 13 residues. CDR3 sequence (DNA): TGTGCCAGCAGTTTTTTGCAGGGCTACGAGCAGTACTTC. Encoded protein: CASSFLQGYEQYF.

The chain carries TRBV30 and TRBJ1-2; D ambiguous. Deletions cut 2 bases from V and 4 bases from J, with 11 bases between. The CDR3 sequence is 13 residues long. In germline, CDR1 is GTSNPN, CDR2 SVGIG (reference sequence). CDR3 sequence: CAWSLRRGYGYTF. The CDR3 region has the DNA TGTGCCTGGAGTCTTAGACGGGGCTATGGCTACACCTTC.

This clonotype was recorded once. The CDR3 DNA reads as TGTGCCATCAGTGAGCTCGGTGGCTACACCTTC. Encoded protein: CAISELGGYTF. The V call is TRBV10-3, the J call TRBJ1-2; D uncertain. Germline loops: CDR1 ENHRY, CDR2 SYGVKD. Trimming took off 2 bases at V and 7 bases at J, with 5 bases between the two ends. The CDR3 loop spans 11 amino acids.

This chain connects TRBV11-1 to TRBJ1-6; a weak D match, TRBD1 (6 bases). Germline V gene data show CDR1 as SGHAT and CDR2 as FQDESV (reference sequence). The CDR3 has 14 residues. Deletions cut 5 bases from V and 5 bases from J, with 10 bases between. The CDR3 loop is CASSQRGNNSPLHF. The DNA of the CDR3 is TGTGCCAGCAGCCAAAGGGGGAATAATTCACCCCTCCACTTT.

In regard to this clonotype: Given a much more abundant clone one base away, this may be a read error. The CDR3 here is CASSQRDFPYSEQFF. In DNA form, the CDR3 reads TGTGCCAGCAGCCAAAGGGACTTCCCTTACAGTGAGCAGTTCTTC. The chain combines TRBV3-1 with TRBJ2-1; weak D call: TRBD2 (6 bases). Germline lookup yields CDR1 LGHDT and CDR2 YNNKEL (reference sequence). This CDR3 is built from 15 residues.

To note about this clonotype: One junction end disagrees with the germline gene, perhaps due to a read error. The rearrangement links TRBV7-9 to TRBJ1-2; perhaps TRBD1 as D (6 bases). Germline CDR1 SEHNR, CDR2 FQNEAQ (reference sequence). There are 14 residues in the CDR3. The CDR3 is CAGSLVRGGNGYTF. The CDR3 region has the DNA TGTGCCGGCAGCTTAGTCAGGGGAGGAAATGGCTACACCTTC.

Sample share makes this clonotype medium-sized. The genes are TRBV2 and TRBJ1-1; D ambiguous. Trimming took off 7 bases at V and 6 bases at J, with 6 bases between the two ends. CDR3 length equals 10 residues. Germline V CDR1 and CDR2: SNHLY, FYNNEI. The DNA of the CDR3 is TGTGCCAGCAAGGATTCTGAAGCTTTCTTT. Translating it yields CASKDSEAFF.

This clonotype was observed a single time. This chain links TRBV10-3 with TRBJ2-7; 7 bases line up with TRBD2. This CDR3 is built from 13 residues. Germline values: CDR1 ENHRY, CDR2 SYGVKD. The trim removed 2 bases at V and 6 bases at J, leaving 4 bases unmatched. The CDR3, as DNA: TGTGCCATCAGTGAGAAAGCGGGGAGCGAGCAGTACTTC. Amino acid sequence: CAISEKAGSEQYF.

This clonotype was seen ten or more times. The rearrangement links TRBV14 to TRBJ2-7; TRBD2 is a possible D gene (6 bases). CDR1 and CDR2 from the germline V gene are SGHDN and FVKESK. This CDR3 contains 13 residues. Trimming pared 1 base from V and 2 bases from J, leaving 6 bases between. The CDR3 nucleotides read TGTGCCAGCAGCCAAGGGAGGGCCTACGAGCAGTACTTC. Protein product: CASSQGRAYEQYF.

This clonotype was recorded many times. V is TRBV5-1 and J is TRBJ2-5; D not resolved. CDR1 SGHRS and CDR2 YFSETQ come from the germline V gene. Deletions cut 3 bases from V and 5 bases from J, with 17 bases between. The CDR3 sequence is 15 residues long. The chain's CDR3 is CASSSDPTLRETQYF. The CDR3 DNA reads TGCGCCAGCAGCTCCGACCCGACGCTGCGGGAGACCCAGTACTTC.

The table lists this clonotype with many counts. The chain joins TRBV7-9 to TRBJ1-5; possible D gene TRBD1, 5 bases. V lost 5 bases to trimming and J lost 11 bases, with 16 bases between them. The V gene's germline CDR1 is SEHNR and CDR2 FQNEAQ (reference sequence). The CDR3 sequence is 13 residues long. The DNA for the CDR3 is TGTGCCAGCAGCCCCGACGGGGGTGTGACCCAGCATTTT. Its protein product is CASSPDGGVTQHF.

The V and J genes are TRBV24-1 and TRBJ2-2; 7 bases align to TRBD1. The germline V gene has CDR1 KGHDR and CDR2 SFDVKD. The junction had 8 bases not matched to a gene; V was cut back by 4 bases and J by 1 base. There are 17 residues in the CDR3. The CDR3 DNA sequence: TGTGCCACCAGTGAGTCGACAGGGTCCTGGAACACCGGGGAGCTGTTTTTT. Protein product: CATSESTGSWNTGELFF.

The gene calls are TRBV2 and TRBJ2-7; 10 bases are a match to TRBD1. Germline CDR1 is SNHLY and CDR2 is FYNNEI. J lost 5 bases, V lost 8 bases, and 6 bases had no gene match. The CDR3 contains 13 residues. CDR3 residues: CASRGTGANEQYV. The CDR3 region has the DNA TGTGCCAGCCGAGGGACAGGGGCGAACGAGCAGTACGTC.

The CDR3 sequence: CATSDTGFGANVLTF. In nucleotides, the CDR3 is TGTGCCACCAGTGATACTGGGTTTGGGGCCAACGTCCTGACTTTC. The chain recombines TRBV24-1 with TRBJ2-6; no reliable D call. Trimming stripped 3 bases from V and 3 bases from J, with 8 bases between. The CDR3 runs to 15 residues. Germline CDR1 reads KGHDR; CDR2 reads SFDVKD.

V gene TRBV29-1 combines with J gene TRBJ2-4; D is uncertain. Germline V lookup: CDR1 SQVTM, CDR2 ANQGSEA. The V end lost 5 bases, the J end lost 5 bases, and 7 bases lay between the germline ends. The CDR3 is 11 amino acids. The CDR3 nucleotides are TGCAGCGTTCATAGCCAAAACATTCAGTACTTC. This gives the protein CSVHSQNIQYF.

A single count supports this clonotype. This rearrangement joins TRBV11-1 to TRBJ2-1, with a possible D match to TRBD1 (5 bases). V lost 5 bases, J lost 0 bases, and 11 bases lay in between. Germline loops: CDR1 SGHAT, CDR2 FQDESV (reference sequence). This CDR3 is 15 amino acids long. The DNA of the CDR3 is TGTGCCAGCAGCGTAGGGGTTGACTCCTACAATGAGCAGTTCTTC. It specifies CASSVGVDSYNEQFF. Full variable domain (outside the CDR3, taken from reference TRBV11-1 and TRBJ2-1): EAEVAQSPRYKITEKSQAVAFWCDPISGHATLYWYRQILGQGPELLVQFQDESVVDDSQLPKDRFSAERLKGVDSTLKIQPAELGDSAMYLCASSVGVDSYNEQFFGPGTRLTVL.

The table lists this clonotype with a few counts. CDR3: CATSSGDTQYF. Here the CDR3 DNA reads TGTGCCACCAGTTCTGGAGATACGCAGTATTTT. The rearrangement links TRBV24-1 to TRBJ2-3; D remains ambiguous. Germline CDR1 reads KGHDR; CDR2 reads SFDVKD. The CDR3 consists of 11 residues. Trimming cost V 6 bases and J 5 bases, with 5 bases left between them.